This is a list of T cell receptor beta chains from one sample in a study of blood T cell repertoires in COVID-19. Sequenced by immunoSEQ multiplex PCR; TCRdb stores in-frame clones only, minus some. The top ten hold around 2.5% of the sample, which has 140,000 or so clones, around 84% seen once. The sample comprised peripheral blood. The source is a human donor with acute or convalescent COVID-19. The donor label of this sample is uncertain. Each CDR3 is given with its conserved first and last residue. A D gene is named only where the DNA matches it firmly. The size entry is marked missing in some rows and otherwise reads once, few, many or a size class.

v_call	clone_size	j_call	d_call	cdr3_nt	cdr3_aa
TRBV5-1	NA	TRBJ2-7	NA	TGCGCCAGCAGCTTGGGTGGGGCCTCCGACTACGAGCAGTACTTC	CASSLGGASDYEQYF
TRBV4-3	NA	TRBJ1-1	TRBD1	TGCGCCAGCAGCCAAGACCCCGGGACAGGGGGTAAAGCTTTCTTT	CASSQDPGTGGKAFF
TRBV30	NA	TRBJ2-1	TRBD2	TGTGCCTGGAGGTCTGGGACTAGCGGATCAACCTACAATGAGCAGTTCTTC	CAWRSGTSGSTYNEQFF
TRBV5-4	NA	TRBJ1-2	TRBD1	TGTGCCAGCAGCGGGACAGCTCCCTCTGGCTACACCTTC	CASSGTAPSGYTF
TRBV19	NA	TRBJ1-2	TRBD1	TGTGCCAGTAGTAGCTACCGGGACAGGGGGCCCTATGGCTACACCTTC	CASSSYRDRGPYGYTF
TRBV7-2	NA	TRBJ2-7	NA	TGTGCCAGCAGCTTCGCTAAGGCTTCCGGGTCTATCGAGAACTTC	CASSFAKASGSIENF
TRBV7-8	once	TRBJ1-5	NA	TGTGCCAGCAGCTTAGACGCCCCCCTAAGCAATCAGCCCCAGCATTTT	CASSLDAPLSNQPQHF
TRBV12-5	NA	TRBJ1-1	TRBD1	TGTGCTAGTGGTTTTGCAGGGGGCAACACTGAAGCTTTCTTT	CASGFAGGNTEAFF
TRBV19	NA	TRBJ1-4	NA	TGTGCCAGTAGTTCAGGGGCGACTAATGAAAAACTGTTTTTT	CASSSGATNEKLFF
TRBV6-5	NA	TRBJ1-2	NA	TGTGCCAGCAGTTACGCCGGCGGGGACTATGGCTACACCTTC	CASSYAGGDYGYTF
TRBV21-1	NA	TRBJ1-3	NA	TGTGCCAGCAGCCTAAGGACAGGGGATGAGGACACCATATATTTT	CASSLRTGDEDTIYF
TRBV4-3	NA	TRBJ2-3	NA	TGCGCCAGCAGCCAAGAGGCGTCAGGGGCCCACACAGATACGCAGTATTTT	CASSQEASGAHTDTQYF
TRBV18	NA	TRBJ2-2	NA	TGTGCCAGCTCACCAAGTGAGTGGGGAGCCAACACCGGGGAGCTGTTTTTT	CASSPSEWGANTGELFF
TRBV7-8	NA	TRBJ1-4	NA	TGTGCCAGCAGCTTAGGGCCGAATGAAAAACTGTTTTTT	CASSLGPNEKLFF
TRBV6-5	NA	TRBJ2-5	NA	TGTGCCAGCAGTTACTGGGCGGGGGCGCTCCAAGAGACCCAGTACTTC	CASSYWAGALQETQYF
TRBV24-1	few	TRBJ2-1	TRBD1	TGTGCCACCAGTGATCTGGGACAGGGGGACACAAATGAGCAGTTCTTC	CATSDLGQGDTNEQFF
TRBV7-9	NA	TRBJ1-5	NA	TGTGCCAGCAGCTTAGCTGGAGGTTCGAGCAATCAGCCCCAGCATTTT	CASSLAGGSSNQPQHF
TRBV7-2	NA	TRBJ1-1	NA	TGTGCCAGCAGCTTAGTGACGGGAGGAAGCACTGAAGCTTTCTTT	CASSLVTGGSTEAFF
TRBV19	once	TRBJ2-1	TRBD2	TGTGCCAGTAGTAGAAAGCGGGAGGCCTACAATGAGCAGTTCTTC	CASSRKREAYNEQFF
TRBV7-9	NA	TRBJ1-2	NA	TGTGCCAGCAGCCCACCAGCCGGACTCTTATATGGCTACACCTTC	CASSPPAGLLYGYTF
TRBV14	NA	TRBJ2-3	TRBD2	TGTGCCAGCAGCCCACGGACTAGCGGGGTACAGTATTTT	CASSPRTSGVQYF
TRBV19	once	TRBJ1-1	TRBD1	TGTGCCAGTAGTATCCGGGACAGGGGATCGGAAGCTTTCTTT	CASSIRDRGSEAFF
TRBV6-5	NA	TRBJ2-5	TRBD2	TGTGCCAGCAGTTACGGACTAGCGGGGGCTCCGGGGACCCAGTACTTC	CASSYGLAGAPGTQYF
TRBV19	NA	TRBJ1-2	NA	TGTGCCAGTAGTATCAGGGTGCGTGACTATGGCTACACCTTC	CASSIRVRDYGYTF